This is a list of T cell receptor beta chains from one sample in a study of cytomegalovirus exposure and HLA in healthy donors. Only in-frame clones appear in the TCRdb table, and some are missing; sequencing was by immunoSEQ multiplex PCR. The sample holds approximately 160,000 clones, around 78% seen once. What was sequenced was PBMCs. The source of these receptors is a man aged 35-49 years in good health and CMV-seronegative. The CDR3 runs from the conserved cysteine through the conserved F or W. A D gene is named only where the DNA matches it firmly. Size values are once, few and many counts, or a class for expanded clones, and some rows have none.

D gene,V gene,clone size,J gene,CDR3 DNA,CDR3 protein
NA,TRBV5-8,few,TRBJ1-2,TGTGCCAGCAGCTTCAGGGACACCTTC,CASSFRDTF
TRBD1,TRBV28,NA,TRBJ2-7,TGTGCCAGCAGTTTCGGGACAGGGTACTCCTACGAGCAGTACTTC,CASSFGTGYSYEQYF
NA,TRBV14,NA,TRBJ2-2,TGTGCCAGCAGCCAAGAAGACAGGAACACCGGGGAGCTGTTTTTT,CASSQEDRNTGELFF
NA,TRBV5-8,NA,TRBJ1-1,TGTGCCAGCAATGGGGGGGGGAACACTGAAGCTTTCTTT,CASNGGGNTEAFF
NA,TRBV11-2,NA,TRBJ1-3,TGTGCCAGCAGCAGTAGGGGGTCTGGAAACACCATATATTTT,CASSSRGSGNTIYF
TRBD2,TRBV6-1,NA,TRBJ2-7,TGTGCCAGCAGTCCCCCGGGGAGGGTAGGCGAGCAGTACTTC,CASSPPGRVGEQYF
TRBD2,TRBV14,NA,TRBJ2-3,TGTGCCAGCAGCCTCCGACTAGCGGGCACAGATACGCAGTATTTT,CASSLRLAGTDTQYF
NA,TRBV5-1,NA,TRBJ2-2,TGCGCCAGCAGCTTCTTTATTTTACGAGGCACCGGGGAGCTGTTTTTT,CASSFFILRGTGELFF
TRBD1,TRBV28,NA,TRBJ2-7,TGTGCCAGCAGTTTATGGCAGGGGGCTTACGAGCAGTACTTC,CASSLWQGAYEQYF
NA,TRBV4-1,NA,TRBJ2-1,TGCGCCAGCAGCCAAGATTCAGCGGACTACAATGAGCAGTTCTTC,CASSQDSADYNEQFF
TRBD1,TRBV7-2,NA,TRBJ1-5,TGTGCCAGCAGCTTACAGGGGGCCTATCAGCCCCAGCATTTT,CASSLQGAYQPQHF
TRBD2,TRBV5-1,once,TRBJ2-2,TGCGCCAGCAGCGCACAAGCGGGGGACACCGGGGAGCTGTTTTTT,CASSAQAGDTGELFF
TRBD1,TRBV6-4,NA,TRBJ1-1,TGTGCCAGCGGCACAGGGGAAGGAAAAGCTTTCTTT,CASGTGEGKAFF
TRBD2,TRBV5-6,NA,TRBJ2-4,TGTGCCAGCAGCGTCCGGGCGGGAGGGCCATCAGCCAAAAACATTCAGTACTTC,CASSVRAGGPSAKNIQYF
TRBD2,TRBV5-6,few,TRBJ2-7,TGTGCCAGCAGCTTGGCCGGGACAGCCGGACTAGCGAATTACGAGCAGTACTTC,CASSLAGTAGLANYEQYF
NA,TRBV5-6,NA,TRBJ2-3,TGTGCCAGCAGCTTACAGGGTAGGACAGATACGCAGTATTTT,CASSLQGRTDTQYF
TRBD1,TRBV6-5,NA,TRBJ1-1,TGTGCCAGCAGACTACAGGGGGGCACTGAAGCTTTCTTT,CASRLQGGTEAFF
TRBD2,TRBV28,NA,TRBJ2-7,TGTGCCAGCAGCTCACCAAAGACTAGCGGGAGTTACGAGCAGTACTTC,CASSSPKTSGSYEQYF